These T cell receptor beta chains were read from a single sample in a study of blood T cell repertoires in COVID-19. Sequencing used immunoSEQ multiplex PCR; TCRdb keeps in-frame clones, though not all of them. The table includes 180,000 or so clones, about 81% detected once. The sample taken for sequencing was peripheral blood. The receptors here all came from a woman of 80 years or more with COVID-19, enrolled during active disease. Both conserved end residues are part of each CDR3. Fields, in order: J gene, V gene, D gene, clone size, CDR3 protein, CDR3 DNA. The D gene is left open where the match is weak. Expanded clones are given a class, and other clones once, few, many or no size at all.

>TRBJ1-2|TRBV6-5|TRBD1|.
CASRPLTGAYYGYTF
TGTGCCAGCAGACCGTTGACAGGGGCGTACTATGGCTACACCTTC
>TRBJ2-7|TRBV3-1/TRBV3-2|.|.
CAAGTGGSYEQYF
TGTGCCGCGGGGACCGGAGGTTCCTACGAGCAGTACTTC
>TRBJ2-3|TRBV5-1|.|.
CASSLGGVRTDTQYF
TGCGCCAGCAGCTTAGGGGGTGTCCGCACAGATACGCAGTATTTT
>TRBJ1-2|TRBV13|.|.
CASSLGRVFNYGYTF
TGTGCCAGCAGCTTAGGCAGGGTATTTAACTATGGCTACACCTTC
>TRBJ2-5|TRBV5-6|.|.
CASSLKSGETQYF
TGTGCCAGCAGCTTGAAGTCCGGGGAGACCCAGTACTTC
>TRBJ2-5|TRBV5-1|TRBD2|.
CASSGGLAGETQYF
TGCGCCAGCAGCGGGGGACTAGCTGGCGAGACCCAGTACTTC
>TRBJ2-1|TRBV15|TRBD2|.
CATSPTSGGYNEQFF
TGTGCCACCAGCCCCACTAGCGGGGGATACAATGAGCAGTTCTTC
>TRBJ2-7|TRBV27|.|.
CASSLYRGDEQYF
TGTGCCAGCAGTTTATACCGGGGAGACGAGCAGTACTTC
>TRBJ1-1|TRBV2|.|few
CASSEYEEKTEAFF
TGTGCCAGCAGTGAATATGAGGAGAAGACTGAAGCTTTCTTT
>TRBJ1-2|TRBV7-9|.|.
CASSLMGGLEGYTF
TGTGCCAGCAGCTTAATGGGGGGGTTGGAAGGCTACACCTTC
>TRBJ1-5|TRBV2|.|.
CASSLTGNQPQHF
TGTGCCAGCAGCCTGACAGGCAATCAGCCCCAGCATTTT
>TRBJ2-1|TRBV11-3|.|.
CASSTRDYNEQFF
TGTGCCAGCAGCACTCGGGACTACAATGAGCAGTTCTTC
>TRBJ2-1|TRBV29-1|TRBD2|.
CSVEAGLGYNEQFF
TGCAGCGTTGAAGCCGGACTAGGATACAATGAGCAGTTCTTC